This T cell receptor (beta chain) was found in a study of CD8+ T cells in alopecia areata. The germline V and J ends were trimmed by 7 bases and 3 bases, with 9 bases remaining between them. The length of the CDR3 is 11 residues. Germline CDR1 SQVTM, CDR2 ANQGSEA. General study points: In scalp, tofacitinib significantly decreased clonality and expanded CD8+ clones among the top 100.

The sequencing template was cDNA reverse transcribed from extracted RNA. Method: immunoSEQ multiplex PCR; TCRdb's copy keeps in-frame clones and lacks some. This table holds some 220,000 clones, about 50% found once. As for treatment: oral pan-JAK inhibitor, 5-10 mg twice daily. Patients with alopecia areata provided lesional scalp punch biopsies as well as peripheral blood. Sorting of PBMCs yielded the CD4+ and CD8+ T cells. This clone was seen more than once but under ten times. The antigen is unknown. The receptor's source is a human donor with alopecia areata. Source: CD4+ T cells sorted from blood, taken at week 4, from a patient treated with tofacitinib. The chain uses TRBV29-1 and TRBJ2-5; no reliable D call. In nucleotides, the CDR3 is TGCAGCGCGACCAGAGAAGAGACCCAGTACTTC. Protein sequence: CSATREETQYF. Variable domain in full (rest from reference TRBV29-1 and TRBJ2-5): SAVISQKPSRDICQRGTSLTIQCQVDSQVTMMFWYRQQPGQSLTLIATANQGSEATYESGFVIDKFPISRPNLTFSTLTVSNMSPEDSSIYLCSATREETQYFGPGTRLLVL.